By proportion, the clone carrying this TCR beta chain is medium-sized. The target antigen is unknown. MiXCR, applied by TCRdb to the 5' RACE reads, yields one record per CDR3 protein. The table includes 190,000 or so distinct CDR3 sequences, roughly a tenth detected once. This specimen comes from a study of T-cell memory formation after mild COVID-19. Overall study results and limits: Among CD4+ contracting clones, most were CM and EM, and CD8+ ones EMRA. CD4+ bias marked clones expanding day 15 to 37, unlike balanced contracting clones.

Germline values: CDR1 SGHDT, CDR2 YYEEEE. The CDR3 covers 11 residues. The V segment lost 5 bases and the J segment 8 bases; nucleotides outside the gene matches: 3. The V call is TRBV5-6, the J call TRBJ1-2; 7 bases fit TRBD1. This sequence was found in a young man who had mild COVID-19 (a few samples of this study predate the infection). Cell type and time point are not known. Sequenced sample: PBMCs or a T cell subset sorted from them (not recorded which). CDR3 nucleotides: TGTGCCAGCAGAGAGGGGGCAGGCTACACCTTC. Encoded protein: CASREGAGYTF. The full variable domain, rest sourced from reference TRBV5-6 and TRBJ1-2, is DAGVTQSPTHLIKTRGQQVTLRCSPKSGHDTVSWYQQALGQGPQFIFQYYEEEERQRGNFPDRFSGHQFPNYSSELNVNALLLGDSALYLCASREGAGYTFGSGTRLTVV.